The 32 T cell receptor beta chains below were found in one sample sequenced in a study of CD8 T cells in ankylosing spondylitis. Each CDR3 protein is one row after TCRdb ran MiXCR on the 5' RACE reads. The sample includes some 130,000 distinct CDR3 sequences, approximately 15% of them seen just once. Material: blood, either unsorted or a sorted T cell fraction (not recorded which). These receptors were taken from a female donor with ankylosing spondylitis or in good health (not recorded which).

At least ten counts were recorded for this clonotype. The chain joins TRBV20-1 to TRBJ1-5, with 7 bases identical to TRBD1. Germline loops: CDR1 DFQATT, CDR2 SNEGSKA (reference sequence). The J segment lost 4 bases and the V segment lost 3 bases, leaving 3 bases of the junction unmatched. This CDR3 comprises 13 residues. CDR3 region: CSASSTGNQPQHF. The CDR3 DNA is TGCAGTGCTAGCTCGACAGGGAATCAGCCCCAGCATTTT.

The V and J genes are TRBV5-1 and TRBJ2-7; TRBD2 matches 8 bases. This CDR3 contains 15 residues. V shed 4 bases, J shed 8 bases, and the junction held 14 bases outside the gene matches. Germline V gene data show CDR1 as SGHRS and CDR2 as YFSETQ. CDR3 protein: CASSLIRSGGSQQYF. The CDR3 nucleotides are TGCGCCAGCAGCCTCATACGCAGCGGGGGCTCTCAGCAGTACTTC. Full variable domain (outside the CDR3, taken from reference TRBV5-1 and TRBJ2-7): KAGVTQTPRYLIKTRGQQVTLSCSPISGHRSVSWYQQTPGQGLQFLFEYFSETQRNKGNFPGRFSGRQFSNSRSEMNVSTLELGDSALYLCASSLIRSGGSQQYFGPGTRLTVT.

This rearrangement joins TRBV12-3 or TRBV12-4 to TRBJ2-3; 9 nucleotides align to TRBD2. CDR3 length: 17 residues. Unmatched junction bases numbered 5, after V lost 1 base and J lost 0 bases. The CDR3 DNA is TGTGCCAGCAGTTTAGGTGTAGCGGGGGCCAGCACAGATACGCAGTATTTT. It yields the protein CASSLGVAGASTDTQYF.

This chain uses TRBV30 with TRBJ2-1, with 7 bases matching TRBD2. CDR1 is GTSNPN, CDR2 SVGIG, per germline (reference sequence). The V gene end was trimmed by 8 bases and the J gene end by 6 bases; junction bases not matched to a gene: 4. The length of the CDR3 is 11 residues. The CDR3 reads CARSSGNEQFF. DNA of the CDR3: TGTGCCAGATCTAGCGGCAATGAGCAGTTCTTC. The whole variable domain, filled in from reference TRBV30 and TRBJ2-1, reads SQTIHQWPATLVQPVGSPLSLECTVEGTSNPNLYWYRQAAGRGLQLLFYSVGIGQISSEVPQNLSASRPQDRQFILSSKKLLLSDSGFYLCARSSGNEQFFGPGTRLTVL.

The table lists this clonotype with many counts. V and J are TRBV30 and TRBJ1-1; D is unclear. CDR1 is GTSNPN and CDR2 is SVGIG in the germline V gene (reference sequence). With 3 bases removed from V and 5 bases from J, the gap between germline ends came to 13 bases. This CDR3 contains 13 residues. The CDR3 coding sequence is TGTGCCTGGAGCCCCGAGTTGGGGACTGAAGCTTTCTTT. This encodes CAWSPELGTEAFF.

In this sample, this clonotype turned up a few times. CDR3 DNA: TGCAGTGCCCCGGACCTGTTCAATGAGCAGTTCTTC. This translates into CSAPDLFNEQFF. The V gene is TRBV20-1, the J gene TRBJ2-1; D gene unclear. Germline-derived CDR1 and CDR2 are DFQATT and SNEGSKA (reference sequence). The CDR3 is 12 amino acids. V lost 6 bases, J lost 6 bases, and 12 bases lay in between.

The chain joins TRBV6-1 to TRBJ2-2, with 10 bases lining up with TRBD2. J gave up 1 base and V 6 bases, and 2 bases lay outside the gene matches. CDR1 and CDR2 from the germline V gene are MNHNS and SASEGT. The CDR3 length is 15 residues. CDR3 nucleotides: TGTGCCAGCAGGCTAGCGGGAGTGAACACCGGGGAGCTGTTTTTT. Residues: CASRLAGVNTGELFF.

The chain joins TRBV7-2 to TRBJ2-4, with 9 bases matching TRBD1. Germline V gene sequence: CDR1 SGHTA, CDR2 FQGNSA. The CDR3 runs 15 residues. The ends lost 1 base at V and 7 bases at J; junction bases unmatched: 5. The CDR3 is CASSLEGTGTNIQYF. In DNA, the CDR3 is TGTGCCAGCAGCTTAGAAGGGACAGGGACGAACATTCAGTACTTC.

This clonotype appeared once. A clone one base away is much larger, so this may be a read error. The DNA for the CDR3 is TGCGCCAGCAGCCAAGATACGAGCTTTAGGGGGCTGTTTTTT. It codes for CASSQDTSFRGLFF. This sequence joins TRBV4-1 and TRBJ2-2; D is possibly TRBD1 (5 bases). CDR3 length: 14 amino acids. Germline V gene data show CDR1 as MGHRA and CDR2 as YSYEKL. Trimming stripped 0 bases from V and 13 bases from J, with 15 bases between.

This clonotype was detected many times. The CDR3 DNA sequence: TGCAGTGCTAGAGCGGGACAGGGGGGGAGCACTGAAGCTTTCTTT. Protein sequence: CSARAGQGGSTEAFF. The chain combines TRBV20-1 with TRBJ1-1; 11 bases are a match to TRBD1. The J segment lost 4 bases and the V segment lost 1 base, leaving 5 bases of the junction unmatched. The CDR3 consists of 15 residues. Germline assignment: CDR1 DFQATT and CDR2 SNEGSKA (reference sequence).

The V gene is TRBV4-1, the J gene TRBJ2-7; 7 nucleotides agree with TRBD1. The CDR3 is made up of 16 amino acids. V lost 3 bases to trimming and J lost 6 bases; unmatched junction nucleotides: 14. Germline V CDR1 and CDR2: MGHRA, YSYEKL. The CDR3 loop is CASSQLPGQSRCEQYF. The CDR3 DNA follows: TGCGCCAGCAGCCAGTTACCGGGACAGTCGCGGTGCGAGCAGTACTTC.

This clonotype was seen at least ten times. This chain uses TRBV20-1 with TRBJ2-7; 9 nucleotides agree with TRBD1. Trimming removed 6 bases from V and 2 bases from J; junction bases left unmatched: 8. Germline CDR1 and CDR2: DFQATT and SNEGSKA (reference sequence). This CDR3 has 14 residues. CDR3 amino acids: CSARRQGVTYEQYF. Written as DNA, the CDR3 is TGCAGTGCCCGGAGACAGGGGGTTACCTACGAGCAGTACTTC.

The V gene is TRBV20-1, the J gene TRBJ1-4; D unresolved. Between the trimmed V and J ends, which lost 1 base and 0 bases, there was a span of 6 bases. CDR1 is DFQATT and CDR2 is SNEGSKA in the germline V gene (reference sequence). The CDR3 is 14 amino acids. The CDR3 is CSARVGTTNEKLFF. CDR3 bases: TGCAGTGCTAGAGTGGGGACAACTAATGAAAAACTGTTTTTT.

There are a few counts of this clonotype. The genes are TRBV27 and TRBJ2-1, with D possibly being TRBD2 (5 bases). The germline CDR1 and CDR2 sequences are MNHEY and SMNVEV (reference sequence). The CDR3 extends over 15 amino acids. Trimming shortened V by 4 bases and J by 2 bases, and 12 bases separated the two germline ends. CDR3 loop: CASSSAVNPYNEQFF. CDR3 DNA sequence: TGTGCCAGCAGTTCAGCGGTAAATCCCTACAATGAGCAGTTCTTC.

This clonotype has more than one count but fewer than ten. The CDR3 here is CASSTGLSPDSNQPQHF. The DNA of the CDR3 is TGTGCCAGCAGTACGGGCCTGTCGCCGGATAGCAATCAGCCCCAGCATTTT. The chain combines TRBV12-3 or TRBV12-4 with TRBJ1-5, with D uncertain. The CDR3 consists of 17 residues. Trimming stripped 5 bases from V and 0 bases from J, with 17 bases between.

At least ten counts were recorded for this clonotype. This rearrangement joins TRBV20-1 to TRBJ2-3; D gene uncertain. V lost 3 bases to trimming and J lost 0 bases, with 19 bases between them. This CDR3 has 17 amino acids. In germline, CDR1 is DFQATT, CDR2 SNEGSKA (reference sequence). The DNA for the CDR3 is TGCAGTGCTAGCCACGGCAGGCTCCGATCTAGCACAGATACGCAGTATTTT. Its translation is CSASHGRLRSSTDTQYF.

The chain uses TRBV20-1 and TRBJ2-1; no firm D call. Germline V gene sequence: CDR1 DFQATT, CDR2 SNEGSKA (reference sequence). CDR3 length: 12 residues. Trimming pared 6 bases from V and 3 bases from J, leaving 9 bases between. The CDR3 bases are TGCAGTGCCTGGAGAGGCTACAATGAGCAGTTCTTC. Protein product: CSAWRGYNEQFF.

This clonotype was seen a single time. This may come from a read error, since a much larger clone is one base off. V and J are TRBV5-1 and TRBJ2-1; D is uncertain. The CDR3 totals 14 residues. V lost 5 bases and J lost 5, with 14 bases in between. Germline-derived CDR1 and CDR2 are SGHRS and YFSETQ. DNA of the CDR3: TGCGCCAGCAGGCCGCCGAGGTCCGACAATGAGCAGTTCTTC. As protein: CASRPPRSDNEQFF. Full variable domain (outside the CDR3, taken from reference TRBV5-1 and TRBJ2-1): KAGVTQTPRYLIKTRGQQVTLSCSPISGHRSVSWYQQTPGQGLQFLFEYFSETQRNKGNFPGRFSGRQFSNSRSEMNVSTLELGDSALYLCASRPPRSDNEQFFGPGTRLTVL.

The genes are TRBV9 and TRBJ2-1; D tentatively reads TRBD1 or TRBD2 (5 bases each). CDR1 SGDLS and CDR2 YYNGEE come from the germline V gene. V dropped 3 bases and J dropped 1 base, with 14 bases sitting between them. The CDR3 length is 16 residues. The CDR3, as DNA: TGTGCCAGCAGCGGTAGAGGGGATCTTTCCTACAATGAGCAGTTCTTC. It encodes CASSGRGDLSYNEQFF. Filled out from reference TRBV9 and TRBJ2-1, the complete variable domain reads DSGVTQTPKHLITATGQRVTLRCSPRSGDLSVYWYQQSLDQGLQFLIQYYNGEERAKGNILERFSAQQFPDLHSELNLSSLELGDSALYFCASSGRGDLSYNEQFFGPGTRLTVL.

This chain links TRBV20-1 with TRBJ2-7, with TRBD2 matching over 12 bases. CDR3 length: 14 amino acids. V dropped 5 bases and J dropped 6; count of bases not matched to a gene: 8. Germline loops: CDR1 DFQATT, CDR2 SNEGSKA (reference sequence). The CDR3 loop is CSALPGLAGVEQYF. Here the CDR3 DNA reads TGCAGTGCTCTCCCGGGACTAGCGGGTGTCGAGCAGTACTTC.

The CDR3 DNA follows: TGTGCCAGCAGCGGCTCCGTACCCTATAATTCACCCCTCCACTTT. Its protein product is CASSGSVPYNSPLHF. The chain recombines TRBV9 with TRBJ1-6; D remains unclear. This CDR3 contains 15 residues. CDR1 and CDR2 from the germline V gene are SGDLS and YYNGEE. V was clipped by 3 bases and J by 2 bases, with 9 bases between them.

The rearrangement joins TRBV7-9 to TRBJ1-4, with 7 nucleotides matching TRBD1. V gave up 3 bases and J gave up 4 bases; unmatched junction bases: 2. This CDR3 comprises 14 residues. Per germline, CDR1 SEHNR and CDR2 FQNEAQ (reference sequence). The DNA for the CDR3 is TGTGCCAGCAGCTTTGCAGGGGGTAATGAAAAACTGTTTTTT. Amino acid sequence: CASSFAGGNEKLFF.

J is TRBJ2-3 and V is TRBV2; D might be TRBD1 (5 bases). The CDR3 consists of 15 residues. Trimming left V 5 bases short and J 2 bases short, with 14 bases between. Looked up from germline, CDR1 is SNHLY and CDR2 is FYNNEI. The CDR3 protein is CASSSRTDNTDTQYF. DNA for the CDR3: TGTGCCAGCAGTTCCCGGACGGACAACACAGATACGCAGTATTTT.

This sequence joins TRBV12-3 or TRBV12-4 and TRBJ2-3; 10 bases align to TRBD2. The junction had 10 bases not matched to a gene; V was cut back by 5 bases and J by 2 bases. The CDR3 has 17 amino acids. The CDR3 region has the DNA TGTGCCAGCAGTCTAAATCCGGGACTAGCGAACACAGATACGCAGTATTTT. Translating gives CASSLNPGLANTDTQYF.

The rearrangement joins TRBV5-1 to TRBJ2-3; 8 positions match TRBD2. J was trimmed by 0 bases and V by 4 bases; bases with no gene match: 13. This CDR3 region has 18 residues. Germline CDR1 is SGHRS and CDR2 is YFSETQ. CDR3 protein: CASSPFGGGLASTDTQYF. The CDR3 DNA follows: TGCGCCAGCAGCCCATTTGGCGGGGGGCTCGCTAGCACAGATACGCAGTATTTT.

This clonotype was observed a few times. The V gene is TRBV18, the J gene TRBJ2-1, with D maybe TRBD1 (6 bases). Germline-derived CDR1 and CDR2 are KGHSH and LQKENI. The CDR3 runs 14 residues. Deletions cut 4 bases from V and 4 bases from J, with 11 bases between. The CDR3 DNA reads TGTGCCAGCTCACTTCTCGGACAGTACAATGAGCAGTTCTTC. Its translation is CASSLLGQYNEQFF.

A few counts support this clonotype. V gene TRBV27 combines with J gene TRBJ1-2; a weak D match, TRBD1 (5 bases). There are 15 residues in the CDR3. CDR1 is MNHEY, CDR2 SMNVEV, per germline (reference sequence). The ends were cut back, 6 bases at V and 0 bases at J, with 14 bases in the middle. CDR3 sequence reads: CASRPQGYSNYGYTF. The CDR3 DNA reads TGTGCCAGCAGGCCTCAGGGATACTCTAACTATGGCTACACCTTC.

The rearrangement joins TRBV7-6 to TRBJ2-3; perhaps TRBD1 as D (6 bases). The CDR3 spans 15 residues. Germline CDR1 is SGHVS and CDR2 is FNYEAQ. V was pared by 5 bases and J by 6 bases, with 18 bases between. The CDR3, as DNA: TGTGCCAGCAGCCCGGGACAAACTCTTACCGATACGCAGTATTTT. This gives the protein CASSPGQTLTDTQYF.

This clonotype has a handful of counts. The gene calls are TRBV30 and TRBJ2-1; D unresolved. V lost 0 bases to trimming and J lost 0 bases, with 15 bases between them. The length of the CDR3 is 17 residues. Looked up from germline, CDR1 is GTSNPN and CDR2 is SVGIG (reference sequence). The CDR3 nucleotides read TGTGCCTGGAGTGTACCGGTTGTGAGGAGCTCCTACAATGAGCAGTTCTTC. Translating it yields CAWSVPVVRSSYNEQFF.

The chain employs TRBV14 and TRBJ1-2; TRBD1 is a possible D gene (6 bases). This CDR3 is built from 16 residues. Germline CDR1 and CDR2: SGHDN and FVKESK. V lost 1 base and J lost 0, with 12 bases in between. This CDR3 is CASSQGGQGTNYGYTF. The CDR3 nucleotides are TGTGCCAGCAGCCAAGGAGGGCAGGGGACTAACTATGGCTACACCTTC. Variable domain in full (rest from reference TRBV14 and TRBJ1-2): EAGVTQFPSHSVIEKGQTVTLRCDPISGHDNLYWYRRVMGKEIKFLLHFVKESKQDESGMPNNRFLAERTGGTYSTLKVQPAELEDSGVYFCASSQGGQGTNYGYTFGSGTRLTVV.

V gene TRBV28 combines with J gene TRBJ2-7; D is perhaps TRBD1 (6 bases). V was pared by 10 bases and J by 1 base, with 11 bases between. The germline gives CDR1 MDHEN, CDR2 SYDVKM. CDR3 length: 12 amino acids. The CDR3 protein is CATTTGSYEQYF. DNA of the CDR3: TGTGCCACTACGACAGGTTCCTACGAGCAGTACTTC.

This clonotype came up a few times. The chain has TRBV7-6 and TRBJ1-6, with D hard to call. Germline V gene lookup returns CDR1 SGHVS and CDR2 FNYEAQ. The length of the CDR3 is 13 residues. V shed 4 bases and J shed 10 bases, with 11 bases lying between them. The CDR3: CASSSLAGSPLHF. As DNA, the CDR3 is TGTGCCAGCAGCTCCCTAGCGGGATCACCCCTCCACTTT.